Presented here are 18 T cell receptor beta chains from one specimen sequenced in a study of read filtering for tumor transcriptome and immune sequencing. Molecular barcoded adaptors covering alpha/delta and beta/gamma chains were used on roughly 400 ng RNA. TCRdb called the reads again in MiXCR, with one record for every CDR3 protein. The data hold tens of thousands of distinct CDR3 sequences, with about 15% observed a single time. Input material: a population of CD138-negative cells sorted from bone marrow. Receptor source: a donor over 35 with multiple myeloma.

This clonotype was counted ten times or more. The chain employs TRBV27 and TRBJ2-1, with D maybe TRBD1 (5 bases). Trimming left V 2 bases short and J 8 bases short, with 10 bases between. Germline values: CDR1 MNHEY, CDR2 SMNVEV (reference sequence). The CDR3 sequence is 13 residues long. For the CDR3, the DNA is TGTGCCAGCAGTTTAGGGCAGGGCTATGAGCAGTTCTTC. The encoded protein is CASSLGQGYEQFF.

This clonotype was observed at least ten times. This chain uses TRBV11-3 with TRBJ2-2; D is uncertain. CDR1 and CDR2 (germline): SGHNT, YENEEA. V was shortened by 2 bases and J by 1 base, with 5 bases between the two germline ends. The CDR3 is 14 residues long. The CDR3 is CASSLIGNTGELFF. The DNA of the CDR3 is TGTGCCAGCAGCTTAATAGGGAACACCGGGGAGCTGTTTTTT.

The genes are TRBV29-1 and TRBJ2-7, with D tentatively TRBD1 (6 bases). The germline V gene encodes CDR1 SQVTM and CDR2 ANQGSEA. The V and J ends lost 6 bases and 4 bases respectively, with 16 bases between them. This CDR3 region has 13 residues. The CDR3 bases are TGCAGCGTCACACGTGGGCAGGGGTACGAGCAGTACTTC. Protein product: CSVTRGQGYEQYF.

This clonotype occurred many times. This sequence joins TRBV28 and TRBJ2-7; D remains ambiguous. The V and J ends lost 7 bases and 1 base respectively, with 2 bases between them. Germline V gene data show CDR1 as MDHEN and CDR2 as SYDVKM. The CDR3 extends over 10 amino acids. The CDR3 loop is CASKSYEQYF. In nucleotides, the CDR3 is TGTGCCAGCAAATCCTACGAGCAGTACTTC.

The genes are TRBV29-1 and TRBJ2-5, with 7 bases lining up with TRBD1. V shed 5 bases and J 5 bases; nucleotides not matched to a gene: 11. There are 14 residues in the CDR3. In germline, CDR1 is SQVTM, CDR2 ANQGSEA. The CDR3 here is CSVYGRGFSETQYF. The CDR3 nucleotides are TGCAGCGTTTATGGCAGGGGGTTTTCGGAGACCCAGTACTTC.

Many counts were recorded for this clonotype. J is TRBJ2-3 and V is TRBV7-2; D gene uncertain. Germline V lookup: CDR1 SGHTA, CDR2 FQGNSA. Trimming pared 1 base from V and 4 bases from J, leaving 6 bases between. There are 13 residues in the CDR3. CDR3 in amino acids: CASSLVRSDTQYF. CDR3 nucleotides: TGTGCCAGCAGCTTAGTAAGGTCAGATACGCAGTATTTT. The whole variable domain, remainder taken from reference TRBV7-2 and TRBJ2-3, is GAGVSQSPSNKVTEKGKDVELRCDPISGHTALYWYRQSLGQGLEFLIYFQGNSAPDKSGLPSDRFSAERTGGSVSTLTIQRTQQEDSAVYLCASSLVRSDTQYFGPGTRLTVL.

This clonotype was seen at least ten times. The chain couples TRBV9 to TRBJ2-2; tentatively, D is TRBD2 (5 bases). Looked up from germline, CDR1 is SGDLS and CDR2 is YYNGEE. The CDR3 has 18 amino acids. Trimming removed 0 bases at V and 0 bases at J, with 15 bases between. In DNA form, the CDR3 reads TGTGCCAGCAGCGTAGCACCCCCTGGCGGGTCGAACACCGGGGAGCTGTTTTTT. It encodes CASSVAPPGGSNTGELFF. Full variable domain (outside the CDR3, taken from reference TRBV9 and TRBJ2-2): DSGVTQTPKHLITATGQRVTLRCSPRSGDLSVYWYQQSLDQGLQFLIQYYNGEERAKGNILERFSAQQFPDLHSELNLSSLELGDSALYFCASSVAPPGGSNTGELFFGEGSRLTVL.

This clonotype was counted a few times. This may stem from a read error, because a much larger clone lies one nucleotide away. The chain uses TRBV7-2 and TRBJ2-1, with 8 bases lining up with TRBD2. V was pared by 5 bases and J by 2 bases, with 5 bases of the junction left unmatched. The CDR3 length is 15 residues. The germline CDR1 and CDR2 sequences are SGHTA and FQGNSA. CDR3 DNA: TGTGCCAGCAGCCTCGCTAGCGGGCCCTACAATGAGCAGTTCTTC. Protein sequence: CASSLASGPYNEQFF.

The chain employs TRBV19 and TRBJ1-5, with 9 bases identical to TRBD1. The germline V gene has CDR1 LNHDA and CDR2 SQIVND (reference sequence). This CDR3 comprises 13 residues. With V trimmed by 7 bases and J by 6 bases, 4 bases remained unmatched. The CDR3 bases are TGTGCCAGTAAGGACAGGGGAGGTCAGCCCCAGCATTTT. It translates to CASKDRGGQPQHF.

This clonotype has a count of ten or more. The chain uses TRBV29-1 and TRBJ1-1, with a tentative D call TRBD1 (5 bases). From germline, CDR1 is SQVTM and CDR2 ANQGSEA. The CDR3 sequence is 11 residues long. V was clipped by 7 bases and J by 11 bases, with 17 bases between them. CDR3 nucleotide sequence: TGCAGCGCCTTCGGCGGGGCTAGGGCTTTCTTT. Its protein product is CSAFGGARAFF.

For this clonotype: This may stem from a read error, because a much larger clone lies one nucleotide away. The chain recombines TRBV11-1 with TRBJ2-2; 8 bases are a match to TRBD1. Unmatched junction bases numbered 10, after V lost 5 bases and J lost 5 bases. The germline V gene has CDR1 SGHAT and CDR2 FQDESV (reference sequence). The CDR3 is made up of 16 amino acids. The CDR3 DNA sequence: TGTGCCAGCAGCACCCGGACAGGGTGCGGGACCGGGGAGCTGTTTTTT. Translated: CASSTRTGCGTGELFF.

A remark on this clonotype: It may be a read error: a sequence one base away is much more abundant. The CDR3 region is CASSQDSSGGEAQYF. The CDR3 DNA reads as TGCGCCAGCAGCCAAGATAGCTCAGGGGGGGAGGCCCAGTACTTC. This sequence joins TRBV4-3 and TRBJ2-5; D tentatively reads TRBD1 or TRBD2 (7 bases each). Trimming removed 0 bases from V and 9 bases from J, with 17 bases in between. Germline V lookup: CDR1 LGHNA, CDR2 YSLEER. The CDR3 covers 15 residues.

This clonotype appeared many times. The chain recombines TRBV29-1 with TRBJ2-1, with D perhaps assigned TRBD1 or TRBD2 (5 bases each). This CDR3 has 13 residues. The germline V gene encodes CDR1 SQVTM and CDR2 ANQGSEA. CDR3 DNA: TGCAGTTCCGGGACCGGCTCCTACAATGAGCAGTTCTTC. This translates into CSSGTGSYNEQFF.

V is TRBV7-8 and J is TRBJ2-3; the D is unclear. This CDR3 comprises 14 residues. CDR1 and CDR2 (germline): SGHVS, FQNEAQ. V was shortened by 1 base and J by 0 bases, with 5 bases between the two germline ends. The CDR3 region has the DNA TGTGCCAGCAGCTTAGAATCCAGCACAGATACGCAGTATTTT. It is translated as CASSLESSTDTQYF.

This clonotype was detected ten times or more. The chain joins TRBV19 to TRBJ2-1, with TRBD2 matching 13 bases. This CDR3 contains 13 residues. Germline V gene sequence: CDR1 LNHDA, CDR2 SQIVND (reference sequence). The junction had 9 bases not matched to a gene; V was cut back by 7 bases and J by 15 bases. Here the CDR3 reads CASKGGLAGVVFF. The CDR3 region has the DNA TGTGCCAGTAAAGGCGGACTAGCGGGAGTGGTGTTCTTC.

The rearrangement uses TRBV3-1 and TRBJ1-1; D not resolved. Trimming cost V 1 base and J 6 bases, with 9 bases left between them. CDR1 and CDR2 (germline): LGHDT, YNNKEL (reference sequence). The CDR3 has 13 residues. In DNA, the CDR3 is TGTGCCAGCAGCCAAGTCACGGGCGCTGAAGCTTTCTTT. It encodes CASSQVTGAEAFF.

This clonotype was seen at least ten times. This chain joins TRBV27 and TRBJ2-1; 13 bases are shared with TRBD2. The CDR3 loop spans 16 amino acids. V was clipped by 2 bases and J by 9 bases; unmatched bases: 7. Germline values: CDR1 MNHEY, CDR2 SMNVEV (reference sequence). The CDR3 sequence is CASSLKGLAGKPEQFF. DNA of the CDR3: TGTGCCAGCAGTTTAAAGGGACTAGCGGGAAAACCTGAGCAGTTCTTC.

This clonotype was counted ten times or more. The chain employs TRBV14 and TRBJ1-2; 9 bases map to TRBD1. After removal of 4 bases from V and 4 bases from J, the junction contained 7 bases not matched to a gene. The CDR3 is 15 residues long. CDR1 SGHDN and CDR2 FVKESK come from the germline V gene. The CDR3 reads CASSLRDRALYGYTF. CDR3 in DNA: TGTGCCAGCAGCCTCCGGGACAGGGCCCTCTATGGCTACACCTTC. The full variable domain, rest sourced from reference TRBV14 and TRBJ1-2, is EAGVTQFPSHSVIEKGQTVTLRCDPISGHDNLYWYRRVMGKEIKFLLHFVKESKQDESGMPNNRFLAERTGGTYSTLKVQPAELEDSGVYFCASSLRDRALYGYTFGSGTRLTVV.